A selection of T cell receptor beta chains follows, all from one sample in a study of PD-L1 blockade in urothelial cancer. Generated by immunoSEQ multiplex PCR, the TCRdb table keeps only in-frame clones and is missing some. The top ten clones hold more than 2% of a sample with 87,000 or so clones, 65% to 85% of them seen once. This specimen was PBMCs, taken around atezolizumab (anti-PD-L1) treatment. These receptors were obtained from a man in his sixties with urothelial cancer. Each CDR3 is given with its conserved first and last residue. A D gene is named only where the DNA matches it firmly. Rows may omit the clone size; those that give it use once, few, many or a size class.

size | J | D | V | length | CDR3 | DNA
. | TRBJ1-1 | TRBD1 | TRBV6-5 | 14 | CASSYYEGAGEAFF | TGTGCCAGCAGTTATTACGAGGGGGCTGGTGAAGCTTTCTTT
few | TRBJ1-5 | . | TRBV19 | 15 | CASGSATVLNQPQHF | TGTGCCAGCGGGAGCGCGACAGTTCTCAATCAGCCCCAGCATTTT
. | TRBJ2-7 | TRBD2 | TRBV30 | 13 | CAWGGTTRGRKYF | TGTGCCTGGGGGGGGACTACCAGAGGGAGGAAGTACTTC
. | TRBJ2-4 | TRBD2 | TRBV9 | 15 | CASSETSEIDLIQYF | TGTGCCAGCAGCGAAACTAGCGAAATAGATCTCATTCAGTACTTC
once | TRBJ2-1 | TRBD2 | TRBV13 | 15 | CASSAGTSLSNEQFF | TGTGCCAGCAGCGCCGGGACTAGTCTATCCAATGAGCAGTTCTTC
. | TRBJ1-2 | TRBD1 | TRBV10-3 | 17 | CAISDPGQGSTNYGYTF | TGTGCCATCAGTGATCCGGGACAGGGGTCGACTAACTATGGCTACACCTTC
. | TRBJ1-2 | TRBD1 | TRBV27 | 14 | CASTETGGAHGYTF | TGTGCCAGCACCGAGACAGGGGGCGCCCATGGCTACACCTTC
. | TRBJ2-3 | TRBD1 | TRBV9 | 14 | CASSVRQGQDTQYF | TGTGCCAGCAGCGTAAGACAGGGACAAGATACGCAGTATTTT
. | TRBJ2-7 | TRBD1 | TRBV19 | 16 | CASSALTGTGVAEQYF | TGTGCCAGTAGTGCGTTGACCGGGACAGGGGTTGCCGAGCAGTACTTC
. | TRBJ2-7 | . | TRBV7-7 | 14 | CASSLEGHLSEQYF | TGTGCCAGCAGCTTAGAAGGACACCTTAGCGAGCAGTACTTC
. | TRBJ2-7 | TRBD1 | TRBV10-3 | 15 | CAISPTGVISYEQYF | TGTGCCATCAGCCCGACAGGGGTAATCTCCTACGAGCAGTACTTC
. | TRBJ2-1 | TRBD1 | TRBV6-5 | 11 | CASTGGSEQFF | TGTGCCAGCACAGGGGGAAGTGAGCAGTTCTTC
. | TRBJ2-3 | . | TRBV9 | 15 | CASSVVGGLTDTQYF | TGTGCCAGCAGCGTAGTCGGGGGGCTCACAGATACGCAGTATTTT
. | TRBJ1-5 | . | TRBV6-5 | 13 | CASSRQPRQPQHF | TGTGCCAGCAGCCGACAGCCCAGGCAGCCCCAGCATTTT
. | TRBJ1-2 | . | TRBV30 | 13 | CAWSVAGFYGYTF | TGTGCCTGGAGTGTGGCAGGGTTTTATGGCTACACCTTC
. | TRBJ2-2 | . | TRBV19 | 12 | CASSDRLEELFF | TGTGCCAGTAGCGACAGGTTGGAGGAGCTGTTTTTT
. | TRBJ1-5 | . | TRBV11-3 | 16 | CASIRGVPYSNQPQHF | TGTGCCAGCATCCGGGGGGTCCCGTATAGCAATCAGCCCCAGCATTTT
. | TRBJ2-3 | . | TRBV6-1 | 15 | CASSELARSTDTQYF | TGTGCCAGCAGTGAATTGGCCAGAAGCACAGATACGCAGTATTTT
. | TRBJ1-1 | TRBD1 | TRBV7-8 | 18 | CASSSSTGGIGMNTEAFF | TGTGCCAGCAGCTCCTCGACAGGGGGAATAGGCATGAACACTGAAGCTTTCTTT
. | TRBJ2-5 | TRBD2 | TRBV2 | 15 | CASNGAGASRETQYF | TGTGCCAGCAATGGAGCGGGAGCCTCCCGGGAGACCCAGTACTTC
. | TRBJ2-1 | TRBD2 | TRBV5-1 | 15 | CASRLRAPGGNEQFF | TGCGCCAGCAGACTCCGTGCCCCGGGAGGCAATGAGCAGTTCTTC
few | TRBJ2-2 | TRBD1 | TRBV7-9 | 15 | CASSWDSTNTGELFF | TGTGCCAGCAGTTGGGACAGCACGAACACCGGGGAGCTGTTTTTT
. | TRBJ1-2 | . | TRBV6-6 | 14 | CASSYQTNGYGYTF | TGTGCCAGCAGTTACCAGACTAATGGCTATGGCTACACCTTC
. | TRBJ2-7 | TRBD1 | TRBV7-2 | 14 | CASSFYRGENEQYF | TGTGCCAGCAGCTTCTACAGGGGGGAGAACGAGCAGTACTTC
. | TRBJ1-1 | TRBD1 | TRBV23-1 | 15 | CASSRGQGGVTEAFF | TGCGCCAGCAGTCGGGGACAGGGGGGGGTGACTGAAGCTTTCTTT
. | TRBJ2-2 | TRBD2 | TRBV5-8 | 15 | CASSPGGRWTGELFF | TGTGCCAGCAGCCCGGGGGGGAGATGGACCGGGGAGCTGTTTTTT
. | TRBJ2-7 | TRBD2 | TRBV5-6 | 15 | CASSYGLAGRYEQYF | TGTGCCAGCAGCTACGGACTAGCGGGAAGGTACGAGCAGTACTTC
. | TRBJ1-1 | . | TRBV28 | 15 | CASSIPGAGVAEAFF | TGTGCCAGCAGTATACCCGGTGCCGGGGTGGCTGAAGCTTTCTTT
. | TRBJ1-1 | . | TRBV6-1 | 15 | CASSGGAGGNTEAFF | TGTGCCAGCAGTGGTGGGGCGGGGGGGAACACTGAAGCTTTCTTT
. | TRBJ2-5 | . | TRBV5-1 | 15 | CASSLAGGFEETQYF | TGCGCCAGCAGCTTGGCCGGAGGATTTGAGGAGACCCAGTACTTC
. | TRBJ2-1 | TRBD2 | TRBV7-9 | 16 | CASSWTLADSYNEQFF | TGTGCCAGCAGCTGGACTCTAGCGGACTCCTACAATGAGCAGTTCTTC
. | TRBJ1-5 | TRBD1 | TRBV27 | 14 | CASRFQGAGQPQHF | TGTGCCAGCAGGTTTCAGGGGGCAGGTCAGCCCCAGCATTTT
. | TRBJ2-2 | TRBD2 | TRBV15 | 17 | CATSSGAEGGRTGELFF | TGTGCCACCAGCAGCGGAGCTGAGGGAGGGAGAACCGGGGAGCTGTTTTTT
. | TRBJ2-5 | TRBD1 | TRBV6-6 | 16 | CASSYYDRVYQETQYF | TGTGCCAGCAGTTACTACGACAGGGTGTACCAAGAGACCCAGTACTTC
. | TRBJ1-3 | . | TRBV11-2 | 15 | CASRPGGRGGNTIYF | TGTGCCAGCAGGCCCGGTGGCAGGGGAGGAAACACCATATATTTT
. | TRBJ2-1 | TRBD1 | TRBV7-9 | 16 | CASSSRLRTGSDEQFF | TGTGCCAGCAGCTCTCGACTGAGGACAGGTTCGGATGAGCAGTTCTTC
. | TRBJ2-3 | TRBD1 | TRBV4-1 | 17 | CASSHVSGQGIADTQYF | TGCGCCAGCAGCCATGTCTCGGGACAGGGGATCGCAGATACGCAGTATTTT
once | TRBJ2-6 | . | TRBV11-1 | 17 | CASSLGGGGPGANVLTF | TGTGCCAGCAGCTTAGGAGGGGGGGGCCCTGGGGCCAACGTCCTGACTTTC